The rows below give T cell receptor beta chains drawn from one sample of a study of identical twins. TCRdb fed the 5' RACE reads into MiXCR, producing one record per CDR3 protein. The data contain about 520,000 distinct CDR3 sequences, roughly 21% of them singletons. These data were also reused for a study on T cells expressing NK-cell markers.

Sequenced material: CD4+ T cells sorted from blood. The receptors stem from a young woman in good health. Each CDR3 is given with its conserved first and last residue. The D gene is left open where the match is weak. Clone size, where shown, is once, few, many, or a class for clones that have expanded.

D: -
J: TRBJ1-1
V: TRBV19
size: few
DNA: TGTGCCAGTAGCCGACGGGACCGGAGAATTGAAGCTTTCTTT
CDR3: CASSRRDRRIEAFF

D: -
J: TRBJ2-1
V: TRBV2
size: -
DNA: TGTGCCAGCAGGGACATCAGGTCCGATGAGCAGTTCTTC
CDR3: CASRDIRSDEQFF

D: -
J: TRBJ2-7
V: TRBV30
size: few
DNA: TGTGCCCGTTCGACACTTTACGAGCAGTACTTC
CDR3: CARSTLYEQYF

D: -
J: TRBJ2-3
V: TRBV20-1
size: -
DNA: TGCAGCGGCGCTGTCCGCACAGATACGCAGTATTTT
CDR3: CSGAVRTDTQYF

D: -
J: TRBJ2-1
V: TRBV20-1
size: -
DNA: TGCAGTGCTAGAGGGCTAGCGATATCCTACAATGAGCAGTTCTTC
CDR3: CSARGLAISYNEQFF

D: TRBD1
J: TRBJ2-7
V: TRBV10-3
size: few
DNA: TGTGCCATCAGTGAAGGACAGGGTCCTCGGTCCCGACTTGGGCCCCGTTTC
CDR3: CAISEGQGPRSRLGPRF

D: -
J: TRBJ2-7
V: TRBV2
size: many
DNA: TGTGCCAGCAGTGGCGGGCGGAGAGAGCAGTACTTC
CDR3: CASSGGRREQYF

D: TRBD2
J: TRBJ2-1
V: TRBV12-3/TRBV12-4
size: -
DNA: TGTGCCAGTTCTTCCTGGGCTAGCGGGGGGAATGAGCAGTTCTTC
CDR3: CASSSWASGGNEQFF

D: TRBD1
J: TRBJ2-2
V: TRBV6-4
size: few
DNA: TGTGCCAGCAGTTGGGACAGGGCGAACACCGGGGAGCTGTTTTTT
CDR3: CASSWDRANTGELFF

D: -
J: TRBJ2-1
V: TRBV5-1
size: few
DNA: TGCGCCAGCAGCCCTCGACCCCATGAGCAGTTCTTC
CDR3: CASSPRPHEQFF

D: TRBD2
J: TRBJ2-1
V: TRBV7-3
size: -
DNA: TGTGCCAGCAGCTATAGCGGGGGGATCGGTGAGCAGTTCTTC
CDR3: CASSYSGGIGEQFF

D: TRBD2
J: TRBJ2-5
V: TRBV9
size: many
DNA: TGTGCCAGCAGCGTAGGGGTTGCGGGAGGACAAGAGACCCAGTACTTC
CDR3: CASSVGVAGGQETQYF

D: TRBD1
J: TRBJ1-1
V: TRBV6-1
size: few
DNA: TGTGCCAGCAGCCTAGACAGGGGGCAAAGAGCTTTCTTT
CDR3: CASSLDRGQRAFF

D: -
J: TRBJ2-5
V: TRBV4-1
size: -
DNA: TGCGCCAGCAGCCACGTTGGAGGACCAGGAGGGACCCAGTACTTC
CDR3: CASSHVGGPGGTQYF

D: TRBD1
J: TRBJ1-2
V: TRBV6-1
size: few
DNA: TGTGCCAGCAGTGGGAAGCAAGGGGGCAACTATGGCTACACCTTC
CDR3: CASSGKQGGNYGYTF

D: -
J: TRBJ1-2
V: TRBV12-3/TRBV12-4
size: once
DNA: TGTGCCAGCAGTTTAAGCAGGGATGATGGCTACACCTTC
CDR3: CASSLSRDDGYTF

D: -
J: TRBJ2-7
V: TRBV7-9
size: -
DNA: TGTGCCAGCAGCTTAAGTGTAGCTAGGAACGAGCAGTACTTC
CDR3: CASSLSVARNEQYF

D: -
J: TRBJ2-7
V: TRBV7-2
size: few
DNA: TGTGCCAGCAGCTTTGCCGGGAGAACCTACGAGCAGTACTTC
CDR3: CASSFAGRTYEQYF

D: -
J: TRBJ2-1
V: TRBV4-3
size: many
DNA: TGCGCCAGCAGCCAAGTTTCTAGAAGGGAGCAGTTCTTC
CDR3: CASSQVSRREQFF

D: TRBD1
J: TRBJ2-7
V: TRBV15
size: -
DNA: TGTGCCACCAGCAGAGTGGGACAGGGACGTTACGAGCAGTACTTC
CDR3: CATSRVGQGRYEQYF

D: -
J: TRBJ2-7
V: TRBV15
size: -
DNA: TGTGCCACCAGCAGAGGGCCGGGGAACCGGGACTACGAGCAGTACTTC
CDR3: CATSRGPGNRDYEQYF

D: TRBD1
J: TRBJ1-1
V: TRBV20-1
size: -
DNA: TGCAGTGCTAGCCCTCCGGGACAGGGGTCGCACACTGAAGCTTTCTTT
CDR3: CSASPPGQGSHTEAFF

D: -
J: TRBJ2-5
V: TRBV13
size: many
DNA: TGTGCCAGCAGCCGCAGGGGTCAAGAGACCCAGTACTTC
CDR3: CASSRRGQETQYF

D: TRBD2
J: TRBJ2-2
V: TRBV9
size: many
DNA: TGTGCCAGCAGCGCCCGACTAGCGGGAGGGAACACCGGGGAGCTGTTTTTT
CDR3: CASSARLAGGNTGELFF

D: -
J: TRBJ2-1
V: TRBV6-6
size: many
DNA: TGTGCCAGCAGTTCGGGGAGGCAGTTCTTC
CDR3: CASSSGRQFF

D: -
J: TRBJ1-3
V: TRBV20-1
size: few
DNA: TGCAGTGCAGCTCTGGGCTCTGGAAACACCATATATTTT
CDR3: CSAALGSGNTIYF

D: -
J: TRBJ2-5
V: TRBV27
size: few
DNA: TGTGCCAGCAGTTTCCAAGCCCGAGAGACCCAGTACTTC
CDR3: CASSFQARETQYF

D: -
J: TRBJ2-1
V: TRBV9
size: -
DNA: TGTGCCAGCAGCGTAAATCACAACCTGTCCTACAATGAGCAGTTCTTC
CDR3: CASSVNHNLSYNEQFF

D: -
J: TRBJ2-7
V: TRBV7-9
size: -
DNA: TGTGCCAGCAGCCAACTACTCCTTGGGTACGAGCAGTACTTC
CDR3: CASSQLLLGYEQYF

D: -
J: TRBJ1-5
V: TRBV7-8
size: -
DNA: TGTGCCAGCAGCTTAGTGGGGGGACGGGTTAGCAATCAGCCCCAGCATTTT
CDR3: CASSLVGGRVSNQPQHF

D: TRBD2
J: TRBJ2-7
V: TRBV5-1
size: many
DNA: TGCGCCAGCAGCTTAGGTAGCGGGACCAACTCCTACGAGCAGTACTTC
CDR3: CASSLGSGTNSYEQYF

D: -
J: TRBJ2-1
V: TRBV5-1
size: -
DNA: TGCGCCAGCAGCTTGGGGGACCCACAGTCCCAGCAGTTCTTC
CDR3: CASSLGDPQSQQFF

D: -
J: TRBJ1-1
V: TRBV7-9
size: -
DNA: TGTGCCAGCAGCGAACTTCGAGGCACTGAAGCTTTCTTT
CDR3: CASSELRGTEAFF

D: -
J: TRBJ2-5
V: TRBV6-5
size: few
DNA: TGTGCCAGCAGTTACGGGCTAGCAGGCACCAGGGAGACCCAGTACTTC
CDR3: CASSYGLAGTRETQYF

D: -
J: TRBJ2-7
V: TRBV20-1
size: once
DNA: TGCAGTGCTAGTGACGGGGTCGAGCAGTACTTC
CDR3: CSASDGVEQYF